This note documents a single TCR beta chain sequence. Trimming took off 5 bases at V and 3 bases at J, with 14 bases between the two ends. The CDR3 is 15 amino acids. From germline, CDR1 is SGHTA and CDR2 FQGNSA. These data come from a study of blood T cell repertoires in COVID-19. Study-wide context: The United States, Italy and Spain provided the acute and convalescent COVID-19 samples. PBMCs, B-cell-depleted T cells, or T cells were the source of the cDNA or gDNA that made up the material.

As processed by the authors: Amplified reference gene primers provided the basis for estimating nucleated cell counts. This table comes from immunoSEQ multiplex PCR, and its TCRdb copy is limited to in-frame clones, with some not included. That table gives V, J and clone size, and the DNA gave D and trimming. The sample lists about 51,000 clones, around 88% occurring once. Sequencing was performed on peripheral blood. The chain couples TRBV7-2 to TRBJ2-1; no clear D gene. The source is a man aged 60-69 years with acute or convalescent COVID-19. The CDR3 sequence: CASSPQAGIYNEQFF. The CDR3 nucleotides read TGTGCCAGCAGCCCTCAGGCTGGAATCTACAATGAGCAGTTCTTC.